This TCR beta chain is from a study of blood T cell repertoires in COVID-19. Turning to the study itself: Italy, Spain and the United States were the sources of the convalescent and acute COVID-19 samples. Sources were T cells, B-cell-depleted T cells, or PBMCs; the material itself was cDNA or gDNA.

The sample holds many counts of this clone. The junction and the germline gene differ at one end; a read error may be behind it. In the authors' workflow: Nucleated cell counts were estimated from reference gene primer amplification. Method: immunoSEQ multiplex PCR; TCRdb's copy keeps in-frame clones and lacks some. Clone size and V and J calls were adopted from that table, with D and trimming inferred from the DNA. The sample holds about 110,000 clones, about 88% seen once. The clonotype was recovered from a human donor in a cohort sampled during active COVID-19. The sample was peripheral blood.

DNA of the CDR3: TGTGCCAGCAGGGAAGATCTAGTGATGGCCGGGGAGCTGTTTTTT. Its translation is CASREDLVMAGELFF. The chain employs TRBV2 and TRBJ2-2; D gene uncertain. Germline lookup yields CDR1 SNHLY and CDR2 FYNNEI. The CDR3 totals 15 residues.